The source of this TCR beta chain is a study of blood T cell repertoires in COVID-19. In the study overall: Both acute and convalescent COVID-19 samples were obtained from the United States, Italy and Spain. Nucleic acid was either cDNA or gDNA, and it came from T cells, B-cell-depleted T cells, or PBMCs.

Trimming shortened V by 5 bases and J by 5 bases, and 19 bases separated the two germline ends. This CDR3 contains 16 residues. Germline V CDR1 and CDR2: SEHNR, FQNEAQ (reference sequence). Profiling relied on immunoSEQ multiplex PCR, and the TCRdb table lists in-frame clones only, not all of them. The sample contains approximately 530,000 clones, 70% to 90% of which appear only once. Seattle cases were enrolled at active infection and followed longitudinally. The rearrangement joins TRBV7-9 to TRBJ1-5, with D maybe TRBD1 (5 bases). The clonotype originates from a woman in her forties or fifties with COVID-19, enrolled during active disease. The sequencing input was peripheral blood. The CDR3 region has the DNA TGTGCCAGCAGCCCTGACAGATTCGGGCCGGATCAGCCCCAGCATTTT. Its translation is CASSPDRFGPDQPQHF.